This is a list of T cell receptor beta chains from one sample in a study of cytomegalovirus exposure and HLA in healthy donors. The protocol was immunoSEQ multiplex PCR, while the TCRdb copy is restricted to in-frame clones and leaves out a portion. This table has about 200,000 clones, 75% to 90% appearing once. The sample consisted of PBMCs. The source of these receptors is a woman in her 30s in good health and CMV-seronegative. The CDR3 runs from the conserved cysteine through the conserved F or W. The D gene is left open where the match is weak. Size values are once, few and many counts, or a class for expanded clones, and some rows have none.

d_gene: TRBD1; j_gene: TRBJ2-3; abundance: NA; v_gene: TRBV11-2; CDR3nt: TGTGCCAGCAGCTACGGGACAGGGACAGATACGCAGTATTTT; CDR3aa: CASSYGTGTDTQYF
d_gene: NA; j_gene: TRBJ2-2; abundance: NA; v_gene: TRBV5-1; CDR3nt: TGCGCCAGCAGCTTGGCGCCTCGGGATAGGAGAACCGGGGAGCTGTTTTTT; CDR3aa: CASSLAPRDRRTGELFF
d_gene: NA; j_gene: TRBJ2-3; abundance: NA; v_gene: TRBV6-1; CDR3nt: TGTGCCAGCAGTGAAGGGGCAGGCCGCACAGATACGCAGTATTTT; CDR3aa: CASSEGAGRTDTQYF
d_gene: NA; j_gene: TRBJ2-5; abundance: NA; v_gene: TRBV19; CDR3nt: TGTGCCAGTAGTAGCGGGCCGCAAGAGACCCAGTACTTC; CDR3aa: CASSSGPQETQYF
d_gene: TRBD1; j_gene: TRBJ1-2; abundance: NA; v_gene: TRBV7-9; CDR3nt: TGTGCCAGCAGCCTTGGGGGGGACAGGGGGAGAGACGGCTACACCTTC; CDR3aa: CASSLGGDRGRDGYTF
d_gene: NA; j_gene: TRBJ2-7; abundance: NA; v_gene: TRBV7-2; CDR3nt: TGTGCCAGCAGCTTAAACAGGGCCTCCTACGAGCAGTACTTC; CDR3aa: CASSLNRASYEQYF
d_gene: TRBD2; j_gene: TRBJ2-5; abundance: NA; v_gene: TRBV5-1; CDR3nt: TGCGCCAGCAGCCCCGGACTAGCGGGAGGAGTGGAGACCCGGTACTTC; CDR3aa: CASSPGLAGGVETRYF
d_gene: NA; j_gene: TRBJ2-7; abundance: NA; v_gene: TRBV28; CDR3nt: TGTGCCAGCAGTGGGGACACCAGAGGAGACTACGAGCAGTACTTC; CDR3aa: CASSGDTRGDYEQYF
d_gene: TRBD2; j_gene: TRBJ2-1; abundance: once; v_gene: TRBV11-2; CDR3nt: TGTGCCAGCAGCCCCTTAGGGGGGGCGGGAGGCTACAGTGAGCAGTTCTTC; CDR3aa: CASSPLGGAGGYSEQFF
d_gene: NA; j_gene: TRBJ1-1; abundance: NA; v_gene: TRBV2; CDR3nt: TGTGCCAGTGGAAGGGAGATGAACACTGAAGCTTTCTTT; CDR3aa: CASGREMNTEAFF
d_gene: NA; j_gene: TRBJ1-4; abundance: NA; v_gene: TRBV6-5; CDR3nt: TGTGCCAGCAGTTACTCGGTCCAGGCCACTGAAAAACTGTTTTTT; CDR3aa: CASSYSVQATEKLFF
d_gene: NA; j_gene: TRBJ2-2; abundance: NA; v_gene: TRBV5-1; CDR3nt: TGCGCCAGCAGTTCGGACTGGGGCGGGGAGCTGTTTTTT; CDR3aa: CASSSDWGGELFF
d_gene: TRBD1; j_gene: TRBJ1-5; abundance: NA; v_gene: TRBV6-1; CDR3nt: TGTGCCAGCAGTGACCCCGGGGACAGGGCATATAGCAATCAGCCCCAGCATTTT; CDR3aa: CASSDPGDRAYSNQPQHF
d_gene: TRBD2; j_gene: TRBJ2-2; abundance: NA; v_gene: TRBV29-1; CDR3nt: TGCAGCGGGGGACTAGCGAACACCGGGGAGCTGTTTTTT; CDR3aa: CSGGLANTGELFF
d_gene: NA; j_gene: TRBJ1-2; abundance: NA; v_gene: TRBV5-1; CDR3nt: TGCGCCAGCAGCTTGGGAGATTCTGGCTATGGCTACACCTTC; CDR3aa: CASSLGDSGYGYTF
d_gene: TRBD1; j_gene: TRBJ1-1; abundance: NA; v_gene: TRBV6-1; CDR3nt: TGTGCCAGCAGTGGGACAGGTCAGACTGAAGCTTTCTTT; CDR3aa: CASSGTGQTEAFF
d_gene: TRBD1; j_gene: TRBJ2-5; abundance: NA; v_gene: TRBV10-2; CDR3nt: TGCGCCAGCAGTACAGGGGAGGAGACCCAGTACTTC; CDR3aa: CASSTGEETQYF
d_gene: NA; j_gene: TRBJ2-1; abundance: NA; v_gene: TRBV6-6; CDR3nt: TGTGCCAGCTGCCGGAGGGACTCCTACAATGAGCAGTTCTTC; CDR3aa: CASCRRDSYNEQFF
d_gene: TRBD2; j_gene: TRBJ2-3; abundance: few; v_gene: TRBV4-1; CDR3nt: TGCGCCAGCAGCCAAACTAGCGGGGCCACAGATACGCAGTATTTT; CDR3aa: CASSQTSGATDTQYF
d_gene: TRBD1; j_gene: TRBJ1-1; abundance: NA; v_gene: TRBV7-9; CDR3nt: TGTGCCAGCAGCGATGGGACAGGGAACTTGAACACTGAAGCTTTCTTT; CDR3aa: CASSDGTGNLNTEAFF
d_gene: NA; j_gene: TRBJ2-2; abundance: NA; v_gene: TRBV19; CDR3nt: TGTGCCAGTAGTATCCGAGGCGAAATCGGGGAGCTGTTTTTT; CDR3aa: CASSIRGEIGELFF
d_gene: TRBD1; j_gene: TRBJ2-7; abundance: few; v_gene: TRBV6-1; CDR3nt: TGTGCCAGCAGTATGGGACAGGGTGACGAGCAGTACTTC; CDR3aa: CASSMGQGDEQYF
d_gene: TRBD1; j_gene: TRBJ1-6; abundance: NA; v_gene: TRBV6-1; CDR3nt: TGTGCCAGCAGGAGTTGGGACAGTTCACCCCTCCACTTT; CDR3aa: CASRSWDSSPLHF
d_gene: NA; j_gene: TRBJ2-5; abundance: once; v_gene: TRBV5-4; CDR3nt: TGTGCCAGCAGCTTCCCAGGGTCGGAGACCCAGTACTTC; CDR3aa: CASSFPGSETQYF
d_gene: TRBD2; j_gene: TRBJ2-3; abundance: NA; v_gene: TRBV7-2; CDR3nt: TGTGCCAGCAGCTTGGGACTAGCGGACGCAGATACGCAGTATTTT; CDR3aa: CASSLGLADADTQYF
d_gene: TRBD2; j_gene: TRBJ2-7; abundance: NA; v_gene: TRBV27; CDR3nt: TGTGCCAGCAGTGGACTAGCGGGGGAGGTTGAGTACTTC; CDR3aa: CASSGLAGEVEYF
d_gene: NA; j_gene: TRBJ2-1; abundance: NA; v_gene: TRBV7-9; CDR3nt: TGTGCCAGCAGCCCTAGCATTGGGGGCCATGAGCAGTTCTTC; CDR3aa: CASSPSIGGHEQFF
d_gene: TRBD1; j_gene: TRBJ2-7; abundance: NA; v_gene: TRBV9; CDR3nt: TGTGCCAGCAGCCAAACGGACAGGGGGGTATACGAGCAGTACTTC; CDR3aa: CASSQTDRGVYEQYF
d_gene: NA; j_gene: TRBJ1-2; abundance: NA; v_gene: TRBV5-4; CDR3nt: TGTGCCAGCAGGCCTGGAGAGGGCTATGGCTACACCTTC; CDR3aa: CASRPGEGYGYTF
d_gene: TRBD1; j_gene: TRBJ2-7; abundance: NA; v_gene: TRBV28; CDR3nt: TGTGCCAGCAGTTTCACAGGGGGCTACGAGCAGTACTTC; CDR3aa: CASSFTGGYEQYF
d_gene: NA; j_gene: TRBJ2-7; abundance: NA; v_gene: TRBV6-1; CDR3nt: TGTGCCAGCAGGGGATCCGGGAATCTTTACGAGCAGTACTTC; CDR3aa: CASRGSGNLYEQYF
d_gene: NA; j_gene: TRBJ2-7; abundance: few; v_gene: TRBV2; CDR3nt: TGTGCCACCCGACAGGACTACGAGCAGTACTTC; CDR3aa: CATRQDYEQYF
d_gene: NA; j_gene: TRBJ2-7; abundance: NA; v_gene: TRBV6-1; CDR3nt: TGTGCCAGCACCCGACTCGCAACCCACGAGCAGTACTTC; CDR3aa: CASTRLATHEQYF
d_gene: TRBD1; j_gene: TRBJ2-3; abundance: NA; v_gene: TRBV15; CDR3nt: TGTGCCACCAGCAGAGAAGGGGGACAGTCAGATACGCAGTATTTT; CDR3aa: CATSREGGQSDTQYF